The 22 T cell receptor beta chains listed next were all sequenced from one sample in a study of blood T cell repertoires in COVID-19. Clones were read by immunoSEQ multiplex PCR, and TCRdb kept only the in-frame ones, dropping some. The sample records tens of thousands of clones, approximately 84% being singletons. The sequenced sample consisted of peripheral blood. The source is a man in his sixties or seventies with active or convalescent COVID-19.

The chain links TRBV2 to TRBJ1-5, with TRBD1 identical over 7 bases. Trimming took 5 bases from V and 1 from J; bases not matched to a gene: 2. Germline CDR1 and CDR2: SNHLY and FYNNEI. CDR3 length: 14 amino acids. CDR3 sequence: CASSQTGSNQPQHF. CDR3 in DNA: TGTGCCAGCAGTCAGACAGGGAGCAATCAGCCCCAGCATTTT.

Here the CDR3 DNA reads TGTGCCTGGAGTCTGGGGACTACTCGCAATCAGCCCCAGCATTTT. It yields the protein CAWSLGTTRNQPQHF. The chain couples TRBV30 to TRBJ1-5; tentative D call: TRBD1 (5 bases). The germline gives CDR1 GTSNPN, CDR2 SVGIG (reference sequence). The CDR3 consists of 15 residues. Trimming pared 2 bases from V and 2 bases from J, leaving 13 bases between.

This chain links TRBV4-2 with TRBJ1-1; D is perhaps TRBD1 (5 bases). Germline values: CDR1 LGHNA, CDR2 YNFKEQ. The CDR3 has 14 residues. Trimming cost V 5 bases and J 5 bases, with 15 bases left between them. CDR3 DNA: TGTGCCAGCAGCGAAGCTAAGGGGAGGACTGAAGCTTTCTTT. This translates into CASSEAKGRTEAFF.

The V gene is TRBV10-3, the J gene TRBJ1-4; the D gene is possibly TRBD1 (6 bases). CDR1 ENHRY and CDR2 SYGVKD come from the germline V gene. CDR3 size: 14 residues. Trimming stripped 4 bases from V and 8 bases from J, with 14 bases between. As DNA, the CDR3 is TGTGCCATCAGTGGTGGGGGCGCCGAAGAAAAACTGTTTTTT. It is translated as CAISGGGAEEKLFF.

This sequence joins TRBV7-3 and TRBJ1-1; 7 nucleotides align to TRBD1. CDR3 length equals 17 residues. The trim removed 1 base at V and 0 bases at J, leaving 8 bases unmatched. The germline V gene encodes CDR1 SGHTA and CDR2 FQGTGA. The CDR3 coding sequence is TGTGCCAGCAGCTTAAGTCCGACAGGGAACCTGAACACTGAAGCTTTCTTT. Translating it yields CASSLSPTGNLNTEAFF.

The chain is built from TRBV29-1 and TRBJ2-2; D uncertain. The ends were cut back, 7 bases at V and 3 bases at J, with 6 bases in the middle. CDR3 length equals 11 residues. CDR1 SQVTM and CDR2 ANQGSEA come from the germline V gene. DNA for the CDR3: TGCAGCGGTCGTGACACCGGGGAGCTGTTTTTT. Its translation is CSGRDTGELFF.

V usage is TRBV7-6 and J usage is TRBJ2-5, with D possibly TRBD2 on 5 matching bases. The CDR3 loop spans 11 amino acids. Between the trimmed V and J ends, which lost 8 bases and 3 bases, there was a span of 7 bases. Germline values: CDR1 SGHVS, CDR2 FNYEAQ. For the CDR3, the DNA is TGTGCCAGCGGGAGAAAAGAGACCCAGTACTTC. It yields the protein CASGRKETQYF.

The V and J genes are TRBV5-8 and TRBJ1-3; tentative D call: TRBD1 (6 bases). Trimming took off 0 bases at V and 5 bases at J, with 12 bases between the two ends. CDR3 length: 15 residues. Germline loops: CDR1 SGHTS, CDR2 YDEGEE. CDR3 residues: CASSLGGGRRNTIYF. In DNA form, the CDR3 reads TGTGCCAGCAGCTTGGGAGGGGGACGTAGAAACACCATATATTTT.

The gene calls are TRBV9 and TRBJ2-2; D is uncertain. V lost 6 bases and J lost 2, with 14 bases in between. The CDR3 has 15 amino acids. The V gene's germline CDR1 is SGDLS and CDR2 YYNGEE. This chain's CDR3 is CASTSVEPNTGELFF. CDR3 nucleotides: TGTGCCAGCACCTCAGTGGAGCCTAACACCGGGGAGCTGTTTTTT.

CDR3 sequence (DNA): TGTGCCAGCAGCCAACAGCCGAGGGGGGAAAAACTGTTTTTT. Protein sequence: CASSQQPRGEKLFF. The genes are TRBV28 and TRBJ1-4, with TRBD1 as a possible D gene (6 bases). The V end was cut by 6 bases, the J end by 8 bases, with 16 bases between. Germline assignment: CDR1 MDHEN and CDR2 SYDVKM. The CDR3 totals 14 residues.

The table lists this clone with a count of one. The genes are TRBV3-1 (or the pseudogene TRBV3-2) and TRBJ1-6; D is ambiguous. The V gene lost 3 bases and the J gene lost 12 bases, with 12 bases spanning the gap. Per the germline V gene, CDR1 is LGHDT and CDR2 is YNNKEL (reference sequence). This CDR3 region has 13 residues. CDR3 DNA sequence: TGTGCCAGCAGCCAGTCCACCCGGGAACCCCTCCACTTT. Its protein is CASSQSTREPLHF.

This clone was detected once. CDR3 sequence: CAWSVDRGFGKLFF. The CDR3 coding sequence is TGTGCCTGGAGTGTTGACAGGGGTTTCGGAAAACTGTTTTTT. The chain is built from TRBV30 and TRBJ1-4, with 8 nucleotides matching TRBD1. With V trimmed by 0 bases and J by 10 bases, 7 bases remained unmatched. Looked up from germline, CDR1 is GTSNPN and CDR2 is SVGIG (reference sequence). The CDR3 is 14 amino acids.

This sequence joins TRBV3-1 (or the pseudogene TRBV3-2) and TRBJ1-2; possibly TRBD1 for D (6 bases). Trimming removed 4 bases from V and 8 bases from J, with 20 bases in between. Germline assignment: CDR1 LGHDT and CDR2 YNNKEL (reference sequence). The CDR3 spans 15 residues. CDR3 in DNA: TGTGCCAGCAGCCCCGGGCTGGGGGGGCAGTGGGGCTACACCTTC. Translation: CASSPGLGGQWGYTF.

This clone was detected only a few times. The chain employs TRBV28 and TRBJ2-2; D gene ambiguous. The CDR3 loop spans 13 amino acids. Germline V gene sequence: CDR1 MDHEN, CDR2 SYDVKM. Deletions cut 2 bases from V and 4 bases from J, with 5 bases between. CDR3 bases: TGTGCCAGCAGTTTACCTAGCACCGGGGAGCTGTTTTTT. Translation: CASSLPSTGELFF.

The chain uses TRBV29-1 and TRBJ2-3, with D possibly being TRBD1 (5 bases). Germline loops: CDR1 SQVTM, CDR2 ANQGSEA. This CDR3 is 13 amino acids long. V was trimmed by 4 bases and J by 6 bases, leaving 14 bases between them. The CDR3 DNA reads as TGCAGCGTTGTCGAAGGGGCGCAGGATACGCAGTATTTT. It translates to CSVVEGAQDTQYF.

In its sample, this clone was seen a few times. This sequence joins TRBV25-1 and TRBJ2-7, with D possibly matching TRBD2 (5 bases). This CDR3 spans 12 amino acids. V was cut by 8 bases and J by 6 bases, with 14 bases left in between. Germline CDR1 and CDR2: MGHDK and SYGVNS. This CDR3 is CASLSLSGEQYF. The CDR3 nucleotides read TGTGCCAGCCTTTCCCTCAGCGGCGAGCAGTACTTC.

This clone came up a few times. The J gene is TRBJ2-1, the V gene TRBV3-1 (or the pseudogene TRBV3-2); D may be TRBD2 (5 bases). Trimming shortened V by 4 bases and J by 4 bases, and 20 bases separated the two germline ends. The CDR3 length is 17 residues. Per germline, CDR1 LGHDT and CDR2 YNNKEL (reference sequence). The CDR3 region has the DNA TGTGCCAGCAGCCCCTCCCTAAGAACTAGAGAGTACAATGAGCAGTTCTTC. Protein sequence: CASSPSLRTREYNEQFF.

The CDR3 here is CASSLEFLVRETYGYTF. Here the CDR3 DNA reads TGTGCCAGCAGCTTGGAATTTCTGGTCAGGGAAACCTATGGCTACACCTTC. The gene calls are TRBV5-6 and TRBJ1-2, with D perhaps TRBD1 (5 bases). The ends were cut back, 0 bases at V and 4 bases at J, with 19 bases in the middle. Germline CDR1 and CDR2: SGHDT and YYEEEE. This CDR3 region has 17 residues.

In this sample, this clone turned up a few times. The CDR3 loop is CATRSLAGKETQYF. CDR3 coding DNA: TGTGCCACCCGATCCTTAGCGGGGAAAGAGACCCAGTACTTC. The chain recombines TRBV27 with TRBJ2-5; TRBD2 matches at 8 bases. The CDR3 consists of 14 residues. V lost 10 bases and J lost 3; bases outside the gene matches: 10. Germline V gene lookup returns CDR1 MNHEY and CDR2 SMNVEV (reference sequence).

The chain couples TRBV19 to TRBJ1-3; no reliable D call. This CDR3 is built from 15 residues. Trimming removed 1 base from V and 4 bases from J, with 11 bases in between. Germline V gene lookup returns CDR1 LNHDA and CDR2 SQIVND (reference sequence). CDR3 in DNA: TGTGCCAGTAGTATAGCTCACAGTGTCGGAAACACCATATATTTT. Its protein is CASSIAHSVGNTIYF. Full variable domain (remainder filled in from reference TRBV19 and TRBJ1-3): DGGITQSPKYLFRKEGQNVTLSCEQNLNHDAMYWYRQDPGQGLRLIYYSQIVNDFQKGDIAEGYSVSREKKESFPLTVTSAQKNPTAFYLCASSIAHSVGNTIYFGEGSWLTVV.

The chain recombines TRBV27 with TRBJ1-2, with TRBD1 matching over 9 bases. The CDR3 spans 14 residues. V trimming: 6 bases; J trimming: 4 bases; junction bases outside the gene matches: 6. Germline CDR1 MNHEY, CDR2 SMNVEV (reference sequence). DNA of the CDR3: TGTGCCAGCAGACAAGGGACAGGGCTCTATGGCTACACCTTC. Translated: CASRQGTGLYGYTF.

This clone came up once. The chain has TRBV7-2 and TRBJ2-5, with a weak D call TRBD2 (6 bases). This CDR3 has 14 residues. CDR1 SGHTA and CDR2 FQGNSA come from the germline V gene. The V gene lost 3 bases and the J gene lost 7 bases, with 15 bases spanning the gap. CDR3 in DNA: TGTGCCAGCAGCTTTGAGGGAACCGGGGGGACCCAGTACTTC. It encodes CASSFEGTGGTQYF.